A selection of T cell receptor beta chains follows, all from one sample in a study of cytomegalovirus exposure and HLA in healthy donors. TCRdb's copy holds only in-frame clones and misses some; the assay was immunoSEQ multiplex PCR. Here the sample spans over 100,000 clones, 79% being singletons. Source material: PBMCs. The receptor source for this set is a woman younger than 30 in good health and CMV-seropositive. Both conserved end residues are part of each CDR3. The D gene is left open where the match is weak. Size tells how often a clone was seen (once, few, many) or the class of an expanded clone, and some rows leave it out.

v_gene	j_gene	d_gene	abundance	CDR3nt	CDR3aa
TRBV4-1	TRBJ2-7	TRBD1	NA	TGCGCCAGCAGCCATGCCGGGGGACAGGGCCCCTCCTACGAGCAGTACTTC	CASSHAGGQGPSYEQYF
TRBV5-6	TRBJ2-7	TRBD1	NA	TGTGCCAGCAGCCTCGTTGACAGGGGGCTTAACGGCGAGCAGTACTTC	CASSLVDRGLNGEQYF
TRBV9	TRBJ1-1	TRBD1	NA	TGTGCCAGCAGCCTTCGTCCCGGGACAGGGACTGAAGCTTTCTTT	CASSLRPGTGTEAFF
TRBV11-2	TRBJ1-1	NA	NA	TGTGCCAGCAGCTTAAGAGGGGCAGGGTGGGGGGCTGAAGCTTTCTTT	CASSLRGAGWGAEAFF
TRBV5-1	TRBJ2-7	NA	NA	TGCGCCAGCGGCCCCGACAGGAGCTCCTACGAGCAGTACTTC	CASGPDRSSYEQYF
TRBV7-9	TRBJ2-1	NA	once	TGTGCCAGCAGCCCATCCATTGAGCAGTTCTTC	CASSPSIEQFF
TRBV6-1	TRBJ1-2	TRBD1	NA	TGTGCCAGCAGTGAAGCCGACAGGGCCATTGGCTACACCTTC	CASSEADRAIGYTF
TRBV2	TRBJ2-4	NA	NA	TGTGCCAGCGTGGAGCGGCTAGCCAAAAACATTCAGTACTTC	CASVERLAKNIQYF
TRBV4-1	TRBJ2-1	TRBD2	once	TGCGCCAGCAGCCAAGTCGATAGCGGGAGCAATGAGCAGTTCTTC	CASSQVDSGSNEQFF
TRBV19	TRBJ2-5	TRBD1	few	TGTGCCAGTAGACGACAGGGGGTAAGGGAGGCCCAGTACTTC	CASRRQGVREAQYF
TRBV2	TRBJ1-5	NA	once	TGTGCCAGCAGTGGGGAGGGGAATTCTGGGCCCCAGCATTTT	CASSGEGNSGPQHF
TRBV15	TRBJ2-5	NA	NA	TGTGCCACCAGCAGAGATTATGGGGAGGGAAGGGGGAAGACCCAGTACTTC	CATSRDYGEGRGKTQYF
TRBV30	TRBJ1-2	NA	NA	TGTGCCTGGACTCCGGGACTTTATGGCTACACCTTC	CAWTPGLYGYTF
TRBV5-3	TRBJ2-1	TRBD2	NA	TGTGCCAGAGGCCCGGGACTAGCGGGAGAGTATGGCTACAATGAGCAGTTCTTC	CARGPGLAGEYGYNEQFF
TRBV4-1	TRBJ1-1	NA	NA	TGCGCCAGCAGCCGACCGGGACAACGGAACACTGAAGCTTTCTTT	CASSRPGQRNTEAFF
TRBV5-4	TRBJ1-2	TRBD1	NA	TGTGCCAGCAGCTCTCCTACAGGGGGCGGCTACACCTTC	CASSSPTGGGYTF
TRBV28	TRBJ1-4	NA	NA	TGTGCCAGCAGTTTAGCGTCAACTAATGAAAAACTGTTTTTT	CASSLASTNEKLFF
TRBV2	TRBJ1-5	NA	NA	TGTGCCAGCAGTGTGGACTACTTACAGCTTCAGCATTTT	CASSVDYLQLQHF